A single sample gave rise to the 2 T cell receptor beta chains below, sequenced in a study of cytomegalovirus exposure and HLA in healthy donors. The primer mix had 60 Vbeta and 13 Jbeta primers. Generated by immunoSEQ multiplex PCR, the TCRdb table keeps only in-frame clones and is missing some. The repertoire has 150,000 to 200,000 clones, roughly four fifths of them found once; the top ten carry approximately 1%. The specimen sequenced was PBMCs. All receptors derive from a woman aged 40 to 49 in good health and CMV-seronegative.

In nucleotides, the CDR3 is TGTGCCAGCAGTGGCCAGCCTACAGGGGGTTATGGCTACACCTTC. Translated, it gives CASSGQPTGGYGYTF. V is TRBV2 and J is TRBJ1-2; TRBD1 matches 8 bases. This CDR3 is built from 15 residues. With 4 bases clipped from V and 5 bases from J, the junction kept 9 bases outside the gene matches. The V gene's germline CDR1 is SNHLY and CDR2 FYNNEI.

The rearrangement joins TRBV6-1 to TRBJ2-7, with a tentative D call TRBD1 (6 bases). This CDR3 has 14 residues. Germline V lookup: CDR1 MNHNS, CDR2 SASEGT. Trimming removed 8 bases at V and 4 bases at J, with 18 bases between. The CDR3 bases are TGTGCCAGCGGGGCGAGGGACAAATTATACGAGCAGTACTTC. It is translated as CASGARDKLYEQYF.